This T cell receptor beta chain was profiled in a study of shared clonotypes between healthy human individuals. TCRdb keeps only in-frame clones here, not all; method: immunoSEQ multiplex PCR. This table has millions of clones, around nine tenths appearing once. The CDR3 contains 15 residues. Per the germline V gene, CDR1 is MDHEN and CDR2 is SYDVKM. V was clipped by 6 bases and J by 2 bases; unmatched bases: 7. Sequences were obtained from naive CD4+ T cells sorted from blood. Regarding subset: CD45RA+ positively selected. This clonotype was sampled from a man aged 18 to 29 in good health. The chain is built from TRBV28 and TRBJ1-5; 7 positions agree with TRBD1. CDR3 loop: CASRHDRVGNQPQHF. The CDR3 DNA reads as TGTGCCAGCAGACACGACAGGGTAGGCAATCAGCCCCAGCATTTT.